The 31 T cell receptor beta chains below come from one sample, sequenced in a study of T-cell memory formation after mild COVID-19. From the 5' RACE reads, TCRdb called clonotypes with MiXCR, one entry per CDR3 protein. In the table there are some 490,000 distinct CDR3 sequences, 15% to 20% of which are singletons. Sequenced input: PBMCs or a T cell subset sorted from them (not recorded which). Source of these receptors: an adult woman who had mild COVID-19 (a few samples of this study predate the infection). Cell type and time point are not known.

In this sample, this clonotype turned up a few times. This chain connects TRBV7-3 to TRBJ2-3; TRBD2 matches at 7 bases. Losses at the gene ends were 5 bases for V and 3 bases for J; bases not matched to a gene: 8. This CDR3 comprises 15 residues. Germline assignment: CDR1 SGHTA and CDR2 FQGTGA. The DNA for the CDR3 is TGTGCCAGCAGCCCCCCGGGAGGACGGACAGATACGCAGTATTTT. It codes for CASSPPGGRTDTQYF.

Only a few counts were recorded for this clonotype. The chain couples TRBV9 to TRBJ2-1, with TRBD2 as a possible D gene (6 bases). Trimming pared 2 bases from V and 9 bases from J, leaving 12 bases between. The length of the CDR3 is 13 residues. From germline, CDR1 is SGDLS and CDR2 YYNGEE. The CDR3 protein is CASSVGLSSEQFF. In DNA, the CDR3 is TGTGCCAGCAGCGTGGGACTGTCGTCTGAGCAGTTCTTC. Using reference TRBV9 and TRBJ2-1 for the parts outside the CDR3, the full variable domain is DSGVTQTPKHLITATGQRVTLRCSPRSGDLSVYWYQQSLDQGLQFLIQYYNGEERAKGNILERFSAQQFPDLHSELNLSSLELGDSALYFCASSVGLSSEQFFGPGTRLTVL.

V gene TRBV7-2 combines with J gene TRBJ1-1; D remains ambiguous. Trimming pared 1 base from V and 11 bases from J, leaving 11 bases between. CDR1 and CDR2 from the germline V gene are SGHTA and FQGNSA. This CDR3 spans 12 amino acids. The CDR3 sequence: CASSLDRQRAFF. DNA of the CDR3: TGTGCCAGCAGCTTAGACCGCCAACGGGCTTTCTTT. Full variable domain (remainder filled in from reference TRBV7-2 and TRBJ1-1): GAGVSQSPSNKVTEKGKDVELRCDPISGHTALYWYRQSLGQGLEFLIYFQGNSAPDKSGLPSDRFSAERTGGSVSTLTIQRTQQEDSAVYLCASSLDRQRAFFGQGTRLTVV.

The sample holds a few counts of this clonotype. The chain employs TRBV29-1 and TRBJ1-2, with no clear D. The length of the CDR3 is 14 residues. Trimming cost V 2 bases and J 2 bases, with 12 bases left between them. From germline, CDR1 is SQVTM and CDR2 ANQGSEA. The CDR3: CSVESWGMNYGYTF. The CDR3 bases are TGCAGCGTTGAATCGTGGGGAATGAACTATGGCTACACCTTC.

This clonotype turned up a few times. This sequence joins TRBV27 and TRBJ2-5, with D tentatively TRBD1 or TRBD2 (6 bases each). The CDR3 length is 16 residues. The V end was cut by 6 bases, the J end by 3 bases, with 20 bases between. CDR1 is MNHEY, CDR2 SMNVEV, per germline (reference sequence). This CDR3 is CASRPTNARGEETQYF. The CDR3 nucleotides are TGTGCCAGCAGGCCCACAAACGCTAGGGGGGAAGAGACCCAGTACTTC.

The table lists this clonotype with a few counts. This rearrangement joins TRBV12-3 or TRBV12-4 to TRBJ2-7, with 12 bases matching TRBD2. This CDR3 has 15 residues. The ends lost 5 bases at V and 0 bases at J; junction bases unmatched: 2. The CDR3 bases are TGTGCCAGCAGTATACTAGCGGGAGGCTCCTACGAGCAGTACTTC. Encoded protein: CASSILAGGSYEQYF.

The genes are TRBV29-1 and TRBJ2-3; TRBD2 agrees at 9 bases. This CDR3 spans 18 amino acids. Germline lookup yields CDR1 SQVTM and CDR2 ANQGSEA. V was pared by 3 bases and J by 5 bases, with 18 bases of the junction left unmatched. This CDR3 reads CSVDSRLWLAGVVDTQYF. DNA of the CDR3: TGCAGCGTTGACTCGCGGTTGTGGTTAGCGGGAGTGGTAGATACGCAGTATTTT.

The chain employs TRBV20-1 and TRBJ2-7, with D perhaps matching TRBD1 (5 bases). V lost 1 base, J lost 1 base, and 20 bases lay in between. Germline V gene data show CDR1 as DFQATT and CDR2 as SNEGSKA (reference sequence). This CDR3 has 17 residues. The CDR3 sequence: CSARGTTDRYLSYEQYF. The CDR3 DNA follows: TGCAGTGCTAGAGGGACAACGGACCGCTACTTATCCTACGAGCAGTACTTC.

This chain joins TRBV6-5 and TRBJ2-7; D unresolved. Germline values: CDR1 MNHEY, CDR2 SVGAGI. The CDR3 is 14 amino acids. Trimming removed 4 bases at V and 6 bases at J, with 16 bases between. The CDR3 reads CASSSTRASLEQYF. The CDR3 DNA reads TGTGCCAGCAGTTCAACCCGGGCCTCCCTCGAGCAGTACTTC.

This clonotype was counted ten times or more. This chain connects TRBV24-1 to TRBJ2-1; the D gene is possibly TRBD1 (7 bases). The CDR3 totals 14 residues. Trimming pared 9 bases from V and 7 bases from J, leaving 18 bases between. Germline assignment: CDR1 KGHDR and CDR2 SFDVKD. CDR3 DNA: TGTGCCACCTCGGAGGGGGCATGGGTTAATGAGCAGTTCTTC. Translating gives CATSEGAWVNEQFF.

This clonotype was found a few times. The V call is TRBV7-6, the J call TRBJ2-5, with 7 bases that match TRBD1. Germline trimming cut 5 bases from V and 0 bases from J; bases unmatched to any gene: 12. This CDR3 is built from 17 residues. From germline, CDR1 is SGHVS and CDR2 FNYEAQ. CDR3 nucleotides: TGTGCCAGCAGCCCGAGGTTCCGACAGGGCAACCAAGAGACCCAGTACTTC. This encodes CASSPRFRQGNQETQYF.

V is TRBV10-3 and J is TRBJ1-1; D remains ambiguous. Trimming took off 0 bases at V and 11 bases at J, with 13 bases between the two ends. Looked up from germline, CDR1 is ENHRY and CDR2 is SYGVKD. The CDR3 is made up of 13 amino acids. In nucleotides, the CDR3 is TGTGCCATCAGTGAGTCTCAAGACAATTTGGCTTTCTTT. It translates to CAISESQDNLAFF.

The chain combines TRBV7-3 with TRBJ2-3, with D possibly being TRBD2 (6 bases). Germline V CDR1 and CDR2: SGHTA, FQGTGA. The CDR3 length is 15 residues. V was cut by 6 bases and J by 0 bases, with 13 bases left in between. The CDR3 coding sequence is TGTGCCAGCAGGCGCACTAGCCTAAGCACAGATACGCAGTATTTT. Amino acid sequence: CASRRTSLSTDTQYF.

This clonotype appeared many times. The chain employs TRBV29-1 and TRBJ1-2; weak D call: TRBD1 (5 bases). CDR3 length: 13 residues. Germline CDR1 is SQVTM and CDR2 is ANQGSEA. Trimming stripped 6 bases from V and 2 bases from J, with 13 bases between. CDR3 in amino acids: CSVLGGENYGYTF. The DNA for the CDR3 is TGCAGCGTACTAGGAGGGGAGAACTATGGCTACACCTTC.

The table lists this clonotype with a few counts. The gene calls are TRBV6-2 or TRBV6-3 and TRBJ1-1; D ambiguous. CDR3 length: 12 amino acids. The germline V and J ends were trimmed by 7 bases and 1 base, with 7 bases remaining between them. The germline V gene has CDR1 MNHEY and CDR2 SVGEGT. The CDR3 reads CASKGRNTEAFF. In DNA, the CDR3 is TGTGCCAGCAAAGGGAGGAACACTGAAGCTTTCTTT.

V and J are TRBV18 and TRBJ1-2, with TRBD1 as a possible D gene (6 bases). The CDR3 is 13 residues long. Germline CDR1 reads KGHSH; CDR2 reads LQKENI. V was clipped by 3 bases and J by 4 bases, with 9 bases between them. DNA of the CDR3: TGTGCCAGCTCACCGGACAGAGCCTATGGCTACACCTTC. Its translation is CASSPDRAYGYTF. Complete variable domain (other parts from reference TRBV18 and TRBJ1-2): NAGVMQNPRHLVRRRGQEARLRCSPMKGHSHVYWYRQLPEEGLKFMVYLQKENIIDESGMPKERFSAEFPKEGPSILRIQQVVRGDSAAYFCASSPDRAYGYTFGSGTRLTVV.

V and J are TRBV20-1 and TRBJ2-7, with TRBD1 matching over 7 bases. Germline V gives CDR1 DFQATT, CDR2 SNEGSKA (reference sequence). The CDR3 length is 12 residues. The junction had 8 bases not matched to a gene; V was cut back by 5 bases and J by 7 bases. The CDR3 DNA sequence: TGCAGTGCTCTCCTACAGGGGCGGGAGCAGTACTTC. It codes for CSALLQGREQYF.

This clonotype was detected a few times. The chain employs TRBV7-6 and TRBJ1-5, with D possibly matching TRBD1 (6 bases). V dropped 1 base and J dropped 0 bases, with 19 bases sitting between them. The CDR3 consists of 19 residues. Germline V CDR1 and CDR2: SGHVS, FNYEAQ. CDR3 sequence reads: CASSLEPGVRLYSNQPQHF. Here the CDR3 DNA reads TGTGCCAGCAGCTTAGAGCCAGGGGTTCGGCTTTATAGCAATCAGCCCCAGCATTTT. The complete variable domain, with remaining parts taken from reference TRBV7-6 and TRBJ1-5, reads GAGVSQSPRYKVTKRGQDVALRCDPISGHVSLYWYRQALGQGPEFLTYFNYEAQQDKSGLPNDRFSAERPEGSISTLTIQRTEQRDSAMYRCASSLEPGVRLYSNQPQHFGDGTRLSIL.

The sample holds a few counts of this clonotype. J is TRBJ2-1 and V is TRBV18; D unresolved. The CDR3 runs 13 residues. Trimming left V 3 bases short and J 5 bases short, with 8 bases between. Germline CDR1 and CDR2: KGHSH and LQKENI. This chain's CDR3 is CASSPRMDNEQFF. CDR3 nucleotides: TGTGCCAGCTCACCGAGGATGGACAATGAGCAGTTCTTC.

This clonotype has more than one count but fewer than ten. The chain couples TRBV29-1 to TRBJ1-1; D is uncertain. There are 13 residues in the CDR3. Trimming removed 1 base from V and 1 base from J, with 7 bases in between. Germline lookup yields CDR1 SQVTM and CDR2 ANQGSEA. The CDR3 region is CSVEGETNTEAFF. The CDR3 bases are TGCAGCGTTGAAGGAGAGACGAACACTGAAGCTTTCTTT.

This clonotype was picked up a small number of times. This chain links TRBV6-5 with TRBJ1-5; D gene ambiguous. Germline CDR1 reads MNHEY; CDR2 reads SVGAGI. V lost 1 base, J lost 2 bases, and 6 bases lay in between. The CDR3 contains 14 residues. The CDR3 nucleotides read TGTGCCAGCAGTTACTTTATCGGCAATCAGCCCCAGCATTTT. Protein product: CASSYFIGNQPQHF.

This clonotype was recorded a few times. The chain employs TRBV10-2 and TRBJ1-5, with 9 bases fitting TRBD1. The CDR3 contains 14 residues. Germline CDR1 is WSHSY and CDR2 is SAAADI. V shed 3 bases, J shed 5 bases, and the junction held 2 bases outside the gene matches. The CDR3 reads CASSEQGAHQPQHF. DNA of the CDR3: TGCGCCAGCAGTGAACAGGGGGCACATCAGCCCCAGCATTTT.

With regard to this clonotype: An end of the junction differs from the germline gene, which may be a read error. The V and J genes are TRBV27 and TRBJ2-1; TRBD2 matches at 7 bases. The CDR3 runs to 14 residues. Germline V gives CDR1 MNHEY, CDR2 SMNVEV (reference sequence). This CDR3 reads CASSPGTIYSEQFF. CDR3 nucleotides: TGTGCCAGCAGCCCCGGGACTATATACAGTGAGCAGTTCTTC.

The table lists this clonotype with a few counts. The chain couples TRBV19 to TRBJ2-1, with D possibly TRBD2 on 6 matching bases. CDR1 is LNHDA and CDR2 is SQIVND in the germline V gene (reference sequence). Trimming removed 6 bases at V and 4 bases at J, with 13 bases between. This CDR3 has 14 amino acids. For the CDR3, the DNA is TGTGCCAGTAGCCGCCGGGGGAATTACAATGAGCAGTTCTTC. This gives the protein CASSRRGNYNEQFF.

The chain couples TRBV9 to TRBJ1-1, with TRBD1 identical over 7 bases. Germline lookup yields CDR1 SGDLS and CDR2 YYNGEE. The trim removed 3 bases at V and 1 base at J, leaving 6 bases unmatched. There are 15 residues in the CDR3. In nucleotides, the CDR3 is TGTGCCAGCAGCGAAAGGGGGCAATCGAACACTGAAGCTTTCTTT. Amino acid sequence: CASSERGQSNTEAFF.

This clonotype was seen a handful of times. J is TRBJ1-1 and V is TRBV27; D uncertain. Trimming took off 3 bases at V and 4 bases at J, with 12 bases between the two ends. Germline V gives CDR1 MNHEY, CDR2 SMNVEV (reference sequence). The CDR3 is made up of 14 amino acids. The CDR3 loop is CASSFRQIGTEAFF. For the CDR3, the DNA is TGTGCCAGCAGTTTCCGTCAAATTGGCACTGAAGCTTTCTTT.

This clonotype turned up a few times. The rearrangement uses TRBV6-5 and TRBJ2-2, with 14 positions matching TRBD2. The CDR3 extends over 16 amino acids. Per germline, CDR1 MNHEY and CDR2 SVGAGI. V dropped 0 bases and J dropped 10; count of bases not matched to a gene: 4. Here the CDR3 DNA reads TGTGCCAGCAGTTACTCGGGACTAGCGGGAGAGGAGGAGCTGTTTTTT. It is translated as CASSYSGLAGEEELFF.

The rearrangement uses TRBV29-1 and TRBJ2-2, with TRBD2 matching 7 bases. The trim removed 5 bases at V and 0 bases at J, leaving 0 bases unmatched. The germline V gene encodes CDR1 SQVTM and CDR2 ANQGSEA. The CDR3 has 13 residues. CDR3 DNA sequence: TGCAGCGTTACTAGCGCGAACACCGGGGAGCTGTTTTTT. Amino acids: CSVTSANTGELFF.

The J gene is TRBJ1-2, the V gene TRBV12-3 or TRBV12-4, with D possibly TRBD1 on 5 matching bases. The CDR3 spans 15 residues. V was cut by 4 bases and J by 4 bases, with 16 bases left in between. This CDR3 reads CASSSFSRDRYGYTF. The CDR3 bases are TGTGCCAGCAGTTCTTTCAGCAGGGACCGCTATGGCTACACCTTC.

This sequence joins TRBV7-9 and TRBJ1-1; D may be TRBD1 (5 bases). Trimming cost V 5 bases and J 1 base, with 17 bases left between them. CDR3 length: 16 residues. CDR1 SEHNR and CDR2 FQNEAQ come from the germline V gene (reference sequence). This CDR3 is CASSARGAGSNTEAFF. The DNA of the CDR3 is TGTGCCAGCAGCGCAAGGGGAGCAGGCTCGAACACTGAAGCTTTCTTT.

The J gene is TRBJ1-1, the V gene TRBV18; TRBD1 matches at 8 bases. The germline V gene has CDR1 KGHSH and CDR2 LQKENI. The CDR3 covers 17 residues. V trimming: 5 bases; J trimming: 2 bases; junction bases outside the gene matches: 13. The CDR3 sequence: CASSDRGGYLGNTEAFF. The CDR3, as DNA: TGTGCCAGCTCAGACAGGGGCGGTTACCTCGGAAACACTGAAGCTTTCTTT.